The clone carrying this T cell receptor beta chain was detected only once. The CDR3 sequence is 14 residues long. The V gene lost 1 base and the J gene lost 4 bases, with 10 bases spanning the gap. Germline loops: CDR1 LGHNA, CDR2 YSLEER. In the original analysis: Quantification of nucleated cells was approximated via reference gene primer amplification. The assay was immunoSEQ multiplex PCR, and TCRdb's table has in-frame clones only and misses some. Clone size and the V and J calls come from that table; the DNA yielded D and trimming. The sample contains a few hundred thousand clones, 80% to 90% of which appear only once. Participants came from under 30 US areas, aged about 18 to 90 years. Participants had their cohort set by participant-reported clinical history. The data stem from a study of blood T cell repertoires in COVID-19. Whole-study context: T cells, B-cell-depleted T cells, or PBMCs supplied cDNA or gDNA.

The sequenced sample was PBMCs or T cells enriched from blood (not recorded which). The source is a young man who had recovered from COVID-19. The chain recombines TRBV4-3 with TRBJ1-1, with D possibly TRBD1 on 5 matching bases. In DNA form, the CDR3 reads TGCGCCAGCAGCCAAGGAAGGGGCCGCACTGAAGCTTTCTTT. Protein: CASSQGRGRTEAFF.